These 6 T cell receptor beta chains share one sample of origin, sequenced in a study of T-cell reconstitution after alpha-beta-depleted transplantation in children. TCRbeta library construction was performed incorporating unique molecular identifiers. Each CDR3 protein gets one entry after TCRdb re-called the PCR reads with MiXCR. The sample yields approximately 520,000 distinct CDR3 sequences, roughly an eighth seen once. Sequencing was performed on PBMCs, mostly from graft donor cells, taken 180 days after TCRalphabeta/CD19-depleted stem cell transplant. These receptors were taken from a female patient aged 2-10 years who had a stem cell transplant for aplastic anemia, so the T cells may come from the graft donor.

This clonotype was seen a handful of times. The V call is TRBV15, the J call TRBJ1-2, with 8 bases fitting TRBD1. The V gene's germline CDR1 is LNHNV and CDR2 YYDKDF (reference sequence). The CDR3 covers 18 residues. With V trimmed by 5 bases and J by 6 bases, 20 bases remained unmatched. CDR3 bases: TGTGCCACCAGCGGACTCCTCAGGCCGGGGACAGGTTCGGATGGCTACACCTTC. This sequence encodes CATSGLLRPGTGSDGYTF.

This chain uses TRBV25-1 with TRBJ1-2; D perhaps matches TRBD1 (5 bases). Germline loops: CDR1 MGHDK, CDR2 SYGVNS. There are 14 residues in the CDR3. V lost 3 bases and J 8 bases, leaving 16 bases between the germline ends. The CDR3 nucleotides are TGTGCCAGCAGTGACCCCTTCCCAGGGTTAGGCTACACCTTC. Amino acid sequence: CASSDPFPGLGYTF.

DNA for the CDR3: TGCGCCAGCAGCTTACTAGCGGGAGACTTCGGCGGGGAGCTGTTTTTT. Translated: CASSLLAGDFGGELFF. This chain connects TRBV5-1 to TRBJ2-2; 11 bases line up with TRBD2. The CDR3 is 16 amino acids. V shed 2 bases and J 7 bases; nucleotides not matched to a gene: 7. The V gene's germline CDR1 is SGHRS and CDR2 YFSETQ.

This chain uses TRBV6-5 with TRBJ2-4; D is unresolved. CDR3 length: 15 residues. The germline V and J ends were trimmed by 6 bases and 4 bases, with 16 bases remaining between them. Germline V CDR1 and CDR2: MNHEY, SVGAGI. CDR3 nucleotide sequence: TGTGCCAGCAGCTACCTCGGAGAGGAAAAAAACATTCAGTACTTC. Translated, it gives CASSYLGEEKNIQYF.

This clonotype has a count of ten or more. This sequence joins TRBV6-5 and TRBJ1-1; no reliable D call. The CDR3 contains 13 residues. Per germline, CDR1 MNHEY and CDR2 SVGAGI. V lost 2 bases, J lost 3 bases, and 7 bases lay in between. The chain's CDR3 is CASSYRDDTEAFF. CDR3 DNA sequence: TGTGCCAGCAGTTACAGGGATGACACTGAAGCTTTCTTT.

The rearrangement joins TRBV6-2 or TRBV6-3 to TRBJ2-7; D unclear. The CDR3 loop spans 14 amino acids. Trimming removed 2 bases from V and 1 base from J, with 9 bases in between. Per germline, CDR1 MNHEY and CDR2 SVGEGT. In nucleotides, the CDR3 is TGTGCCAGCAGTTACCCCCTTGGATCCTACGAGCAGTACTTC. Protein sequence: CASSYPLGSYEQYF.